Shown below are 30 T cell receptor beta chains from a single sample sequenced in a study of CXCR4 blockade with PD-1 therapy in pancreatic cancer. Sequencing used immunoSEQ multiplex PCR; TCRdb keeps in-frame clones, though not all of them. Seen here are approximately 3,500 clones, roughly two fifths observed once, and the top ten hold about 17%. Sample: tumor tissue. These receptors were collected from a human donor with pancreatic ductal adenocarcinoma.

This chain joins TRBV18 and TRBJ1-1; the D gene is possibly TRBD1 (5 bases). Germline values: CDR1 KGHSH, CDR2 LQKENI. The CDR3 spans 14 residues. Trimming removed 4 bases at V and 6 bases at J, with 15 bases between. The DNA of the CDR3 is TGTGCCAGCTCACTCAAACAGGTTCCGGCTGAAGCTTTCTTT. It codes for CASSLKQVPAEAFF.

This clone is judged large. V and J are TRBV11-3 and TRBJ2-2, with D maybe TRBD1 (6 bases). The CDR3 spans 17 residues. V was clipped by 4 bases and J by 3 bases, with 18 bases between them. The germline V gene has CDR1 SGHNT and CDR2 YENEEA. The CDR3 bases are TGTGCCAGCAGCTCTACCGGGGACATTGAACACACCGGGGAGCTGTTTTTT. Protein sequence: CASSSTGDIEHTGELFF.

The rearrangement uses TRBV5-1 and TRBJ2-1, with TRBD2 matching over 13 bases. In germline, CDR1 is SGHRS, CDR2 YFSETQ. After removal of 3 bases from V and 6 bases from J, the junction contained 3 bases not matched to a gene. CDR3 length equals 15 residues. The DNA of the CDR3 is TGCGCCAGCAGCTCGACTAGCGGGGGGACCAATGAGCAGTTCTTC. Its protein product is CASSSTSGGTNEQFF.

The rearrangement uses TRBV14 and TRBJ2-1, with 7 bases fitting TRBD1. Looked up from germline, CDR1 is SGHDN and CDR2 is FVKESK. CDR3 size: 15 residues. V shed 5 bases and J 6 bases; nucleotides not matched to a gene: 10. Written as DNA, the CDR3 is TGTGCCAGCAGCGGACAGGTGAGATCTGCCAATGAGCAGTTCTTC. It translates to CASSGQVRSANEQFF.

The chain uses TRBV19 and TRBJ2-5, with 10 bases lining up with TRBD1. Germline CDR1 and CDR2: LNHDA and SQIVND (reference sequence). The CDR3 covers 14 residues. Trimming took 5 bases from V and 10 from J; bases not matched to a gene: 10. CDR3 protein: CASSFLGQGMGQYF. CDR3 nucleotides: TGTGCCAGTAGTTTCCTGGGACAGGGGATGGGCCAGTACTTC.

This clone showed up just a few times. The chain uses TRBV5-1 and TRBJ2-2, with 9 bases fitting TRBD2. CDR1 is SGHRS, CDR2 YFSETQ, per germline. V was pared by 4 bases and J by 6 bases, with 7 bases of the junction left unmatched. CDR3 length: 15 amino acids. The CDR3 region is CASSGVSGGSGELFF. The CDR3 coding sequence is TGCGCCAGCAGCGGTGTGAGCGGGGGGTCCGGGGAGCTGTTTTTT.

This clone was found once. V gene TRBV9 combines with J gene TRBJ2-3, with 16 bases matching TRBD2. This CDR3 has 17 amino acids. CDR1 is SGDLS and CDR2 is YYNGEE in the germline V gene. The trim removed 0 bases at V and 5 bases at J, leaving 3 bases unmatched. The CDR3 sequence: CASSVAGLAGGIDTQYF. CDR3 in DNA: TGTGCCAGCAGCGTAGCGGGACTAGCGGGGGGGATAGATACGCAGTATTTT.

The chain carries TRBV19 and TRBJ2-7; D remains ambiguous. Trimming took off 4 bases at V and 6 bases at J, with 13 bases between the two ends. Germline V gene data show CDR1 as LNHDA and CDR2 as SQIVND (reference sequence). The CDR3 has 13 residues. The CDR3 region is CASSRTGLGEQYF. As DNA, the CDR3 is TGTGCCAGTAGTAGAACCGGTCTCGGCGAGCAGTACTTC.

This clone was counted only a few times. The V call is TRBV27, the J call TRBJ1-1; 7 bases are a match to TRBD1. This CDR3 contains 16 residues. Germline loops: CDR1 MNHEY, CDR2 SMNVEV (reference sequence). J gave up 2 bases and V 5 bases, and 11 bases lay outside the gene matches. The CDR3 bases are TGTGCCAGCAGTAGATATGCCGGGACAGCTAACACTGAAGCTTTCTTT. It specifies CASSRYAGTANTEAFF.

The CDR3 sequence: CASTTSGGPYGYTF. The CDR3 DNA is TGTGCCAGTACCACCTCGGGGGGACCCTATGGCTACACCTTC. V usage is TRBV19 and J usage is TRBJ1-2; tentative D call: TRBD1 (5 bases). The germline V gene encodes CDR1 LNHDA and CDR2 SQIVND (reference sequence). The CDR3 spans 14 residues. Trimming cost V 7 bases and J 4 bases, with 16 bases left between them.

This rearrangement joins TRBV30 to TRBJ2-7; the D is unclear. The germline V and J ends were trimmed by 1 base and 6 bases, with 7 bases remaining between them. Germline V CDR1 and CDR2: GTSNPN, SVGIG (reference sequence). This CDR3 has 11 amino acids. The CDR3 protein is CAWSGGIEQYF. The CDR3 coding sequence is TGTGCCTGGAGTGGAGGTATCGAGCAGTACTTC.

V is TRBV18 and J is TRBJ2-1; 8 bases are shared with TRBD1. The CDR3 is 16 amino acids. The germline V gene has CDR1 KGHSH and CDR2 LQKENI. Unmatched junction bases numbered 10, after V lost 5 bases and J lost 4 bases. The CDR3 region is CASSIRQGNAYNEQFF. Here the CDR3 DNA reads TGTGCCAGCTCAATTAGACAGGGGAATGCGTACAATGAGCAGTTCTTC.

This sequence joins TRBV14 and TRBJ2-5, with 10 nucleotides matching TRBD2. Germline-derived CDR1 and CDR2 are SGHDN and FVKESK. With 0 bases clipped from V and 4 bases from J, the junction kept 8 bases outside the gene matches. This CDR3 contains 17 residues. CDR3 region: CASSQDLSGGAAETQYF. The CDR3 DNA reads as TGTGCCAGCAGCCAAGATCTAAGCGGGGGGGCCGCAGAGACCCAGTACTTC.

The chain combines TRBV11-3 with TRBJ2-7, with TRBD1 identical over 8 bases. The ends lost 4 bases at V and 4 bases at J; junction bases unmatched: 6. Germline CDR1 and CDR2: SGHNT and YENEEA. The CDR3 sequence is 14 residues long. The CDR3 spells CASSSGQVGYEQYF. The CDR3 coding sequence is TGTGCCAGCAGCTCGGGACAGGTCGGGTACGAGCAGTACTTC.

The gene calls are TRBV16 and TRBJ2-5; 10 nucleotides align to TRBD1. CDR3 length: 16 amino acids. The ends lost 5 bases at V and 5 bases at J; junction bases unmatched: 11. Germline CDR1 KGHSY, CDR2 FQNENV. CDR3 in DNA: TGTGCCAGCAGCTTTACCGGGACAGGGGCCGGGGAGACCCAGTACTTC. It encodes CASSFTGTGAGETQYF.

This clone has a handful of counts. V usage is TRBV11-3 and J usage is TRBJ2-7, with TRBD2 matching over 7 bases. CDR1 is SGHNT, CDR2 YENEEA, per germline. The CDR3 sequence is 15 residues long. The junction had 14 bases not matched to a gene; V was cut back by 5 bases and J by 7 bases. The CDR3 DNA sequence: TGTGCCAGCAGCGCTCCCGGGACTAACGGGGGAGAGCAGTACTTC. Protein: CASSAPGTNGGEQYF.

This clone turned up a few times. The chain uses TRBV7-6 and TRBJ1-1, with D perhaps matching TRBD1 (5 bases). Per the germline V gene, CDR1 is SGHVS and CDR2 is FNYEAQ. With 3 bases removed from V and 0 bases from J, the gap between germline ends came to 8 bases. The CDR3 has 14 amino acids. The CDR3 nucleotides are TGTGCCAGCAGCTTTGAGGGGTTGAACACTGAAGCTTTCTTT. Amino acid sequence: CASSFEGLNTEAFF.

The chain uses TRBV15 and TRBJ2-5, with 7 nucleotides matching TRBD1. CDR3 length: 15 amino acids. The ends lost 9 bases at V and 5 bases at J; junction bases unmatched: 15. In germline, CDR1 is LNHNV, CDR2 YYDKDF (reference sequence). The CDR3 is CATAPDRRKEETQYF. As DNA, the CDR3 is TGTGCCACAGCACCGGACAGGCGAAAGGAGGAGACCCAGTACTTC.

In its sample, this clone is hyperexpanded (1% or more). The chain employs TRBV11-3 and TRBJ1-1; a weak D match, TRBD1 (5 bases). Trimming left V 6 bases short and J 0 bases short, with 11 bases between. Germline V gives CDR1 SGHNT, CDR2 YENEEA. The CDR3 covers 14 residues. The chain's CDR3 is CASSTGTVNTEAFF. CDR3 in DNA: TGTGCCAGCAGTACTGGGACCGTGAACACTGAAGCTTTCTTT.

In DNA form, the CDR3 reads TGTGCCAGCAGCTTAGTATCAGCGAATGAGCAGTTCTTC. Its protein is CASSLVSANEQFF. V usage is TRBV5-4 and J usage is TRBJ2-1; D is ambiguous. Between the trimmed V and J ends, which lost 2 bases and 7 bases, there was a span of 10 bases. The CDR3 runs to 13 residues. Germline assignment: CDR1 SGHNT and CDR2 YYREEE (reference sequence).

This chain links TRBV29-1 with TRBJ1-2; no firm D call. CDR1 and CDR2 from the germline V gene are SQVTM and ANQGSEA. The CDR3 extends over 12 amino acids. V gave up 1 base and J gave up 3 bases, with 6 bases separating them. The CDR3 spells CSVEGVDYGYTF. Here the CDR3 DNA reads TGCAGCGTTGAAGGAGTTGACTATGGCTACACCTTC.

The V and J genes are TRBV29-1 and TRBJ2-1; 10 bases fit TRBD1. V dropped 2 bases and J dropped 3; count of bases not matched to a gene: 1. The CDR3 runs to 14 residues. Germline CDR1 and CDR2: SQVTM and ANQGSEA. Written as DNA, the CDR3 is TGCAGCGTTGAATGGACAGGGGGCTACAATGAGCAGTTCTTC. This translates into CSVEWTGGYNEQFF.

The rearrangement uses TRBV29-1 and TRBJ1-3; a weak D match, TRBD1 (5 bases). Per the germline V gene, CDR1 is SQVTM and CDR2 is ANQGSEA. V was pared by 7 bases and J by 0 bases, with 10 bases between. The CDR3 is 13 amino acids. CDR3 coding DNA: TGCAGCGCTGGGGGAAACTCTGGAAACACCATATATTTT. It yields the protein CSAGGNSGNTIYF.

This clone was seen a few times. CDR3: CASSFEPGEKLFF. The DNA for the CDR3 is TGTGCCAGCAGTTTCGAGCCGGGCGAAAAACTGTTTTTT. The V and J genes are TRBV6-8 and TRBJ1-4; unclear D gene. V lost 4 bases and J 8 bases, leaving 11 bases between the germline ends. This CDR3 spans 13 amino acids. CDR1 is MNHGY and CDR2 is SAAAGT in the germline V gene.

The chain has TRBV19 and TRBJ1-5, with unresolved D. V was shortened by 4 bases and J by 3 bases, with 13 bases between the two germline ends. This CDR3 is built from 15 residues. From germline, CDR1 is LNHDA and CDR2 SQIVND (reference sequence). The CDR3, as DNA: TGTGCCAGTAGTAAGTATGAGGTCATCAATCAGCCCCAGCATTTT. Residues: CASSKYEVINQPQHF.

This clone was recorded a few times. The chain carries TRBV4-1 and TRBJ2-7; no reliable D call. Between the trimmed V and J ends, which lost 0 bases and 4 bases, there was a span of 10 bases. The CDR3 loop spans 14 amino acids. Germline lookup yields CDR1 MGHRA and CDR2 YSYEKL. CDR3 protein: CASSQDPGLYEQYF. The DNA of the CDR3 is TGCGCCAGCAGCCAAGATCCGGGCCTATACGAGCAGTACTTC.

This clone was picked up a small number of times. The chain combines TRBV9 with TRBJ2-5; maybe TRBD2 (6 bases). V lost 2 bases and J lost 5, with 16 bases in between. This CDR3 is 15 amino acids long. Germline values: CDR1 SGDLS, CDR2 YYNGEE. The CDR3 DNA reads as TGTGCCAGCAGCGTGAGTAGCGGAAGGGGTGAGACCCAGTACTTC. Its translation: CASSVSSGRGETQYF.

The CDR3 loop is CASSFGQQGWGGYTF. In DNA, the CDR3 is TGTGCCAGCAGCTTTGGACAACAGGGCTGGGGCGGCTACACCTTC. The chain uses TRBV7-6 and TRBJ1-2; the D gene is possibly TRBD1 (6 bases). Trimming stripped 3 bases from V and 8 bases from J, with 19 bases between. The CDR3 contains 15 residues. From germline, CDR1 is SGHVS and CDR2 FNYEAQ. Combining the CDR3 with reference TRBV7-6 and TRBJ1-2 gives the whole variable domain GAGVSQSPRYKVTKRGQDVALRCDPISGHVSLYWYRQALGQGPEFLTYFNYEAQQDKSGLPNDRFSAERPEGSISTLTIQRTEQRDSAMYRCASSFGQQGWGGYTFGSGTRLTVV.

This clone was picked up a small number of times. The CDR3 coding sequence is TGTGCCAGTAGTCCGGCGGGGGATAGGTATGGCTACACCTTC. Translation: CASSPAGDRYGYTF. The rearrangement uses TRBV19 and TRBJ1-2, with D possibly matching TRBD1 (5 bases). Trimming stripped 5 bases from V and 5 bases from J, with 15 bases between. In germline, CDR1 is LNHDA, CDR2 SQIVND (reference sequence). The CDR3 consists of 14 residues.

The chain is built from TRBV19 and TRBJ2-7, with D perhaps TRBD1 (5 bases). This CDR3 region has 15 residues. Germline values: CDR1 LNHDA, CDR2 SQIVND (reference sequence). With 0 bases removed from V and 3 bases from J, the gap between germline ends came to 12 bases. CDR3 region: CASSIDSNRRYEQYF. The CDR3 DNA is TGTGCCAGTAGTATAGATTCGAACAGGCGCTACGAGCAGTACTTC.